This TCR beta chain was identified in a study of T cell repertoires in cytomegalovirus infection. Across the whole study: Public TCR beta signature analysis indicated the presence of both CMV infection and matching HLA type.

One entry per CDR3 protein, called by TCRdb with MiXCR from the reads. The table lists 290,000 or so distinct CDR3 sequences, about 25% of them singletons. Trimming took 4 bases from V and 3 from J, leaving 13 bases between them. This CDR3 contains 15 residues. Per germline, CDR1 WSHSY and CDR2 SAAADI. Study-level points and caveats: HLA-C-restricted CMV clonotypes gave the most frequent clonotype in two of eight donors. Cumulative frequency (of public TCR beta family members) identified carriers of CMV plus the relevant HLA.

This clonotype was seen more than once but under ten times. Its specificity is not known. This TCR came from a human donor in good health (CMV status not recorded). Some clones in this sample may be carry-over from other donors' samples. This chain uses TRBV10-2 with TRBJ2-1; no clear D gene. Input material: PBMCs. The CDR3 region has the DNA TGCGCCAGCAGTGCGCTCGGGCCGATCTACAATGAGCAGTTCTTC. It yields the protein CASSALGPIYNEQFF.